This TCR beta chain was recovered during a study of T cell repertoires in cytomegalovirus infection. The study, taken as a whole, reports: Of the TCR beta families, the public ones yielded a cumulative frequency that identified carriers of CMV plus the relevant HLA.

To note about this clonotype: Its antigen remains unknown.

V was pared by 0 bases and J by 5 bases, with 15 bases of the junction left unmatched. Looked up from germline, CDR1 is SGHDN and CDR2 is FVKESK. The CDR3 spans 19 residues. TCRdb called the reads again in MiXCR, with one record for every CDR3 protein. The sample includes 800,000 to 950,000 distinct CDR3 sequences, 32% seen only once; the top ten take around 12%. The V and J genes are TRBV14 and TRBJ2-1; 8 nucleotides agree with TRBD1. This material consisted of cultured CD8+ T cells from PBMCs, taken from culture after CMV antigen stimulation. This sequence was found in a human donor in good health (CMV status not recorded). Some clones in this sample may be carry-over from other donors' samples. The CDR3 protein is CASSQDLILGQGAHNEQFF. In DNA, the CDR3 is TGTGCCAGCAGCCAAGATCTAATCCTCGGGCAGGGGGCACACAATGAGCAGTTCTTC.